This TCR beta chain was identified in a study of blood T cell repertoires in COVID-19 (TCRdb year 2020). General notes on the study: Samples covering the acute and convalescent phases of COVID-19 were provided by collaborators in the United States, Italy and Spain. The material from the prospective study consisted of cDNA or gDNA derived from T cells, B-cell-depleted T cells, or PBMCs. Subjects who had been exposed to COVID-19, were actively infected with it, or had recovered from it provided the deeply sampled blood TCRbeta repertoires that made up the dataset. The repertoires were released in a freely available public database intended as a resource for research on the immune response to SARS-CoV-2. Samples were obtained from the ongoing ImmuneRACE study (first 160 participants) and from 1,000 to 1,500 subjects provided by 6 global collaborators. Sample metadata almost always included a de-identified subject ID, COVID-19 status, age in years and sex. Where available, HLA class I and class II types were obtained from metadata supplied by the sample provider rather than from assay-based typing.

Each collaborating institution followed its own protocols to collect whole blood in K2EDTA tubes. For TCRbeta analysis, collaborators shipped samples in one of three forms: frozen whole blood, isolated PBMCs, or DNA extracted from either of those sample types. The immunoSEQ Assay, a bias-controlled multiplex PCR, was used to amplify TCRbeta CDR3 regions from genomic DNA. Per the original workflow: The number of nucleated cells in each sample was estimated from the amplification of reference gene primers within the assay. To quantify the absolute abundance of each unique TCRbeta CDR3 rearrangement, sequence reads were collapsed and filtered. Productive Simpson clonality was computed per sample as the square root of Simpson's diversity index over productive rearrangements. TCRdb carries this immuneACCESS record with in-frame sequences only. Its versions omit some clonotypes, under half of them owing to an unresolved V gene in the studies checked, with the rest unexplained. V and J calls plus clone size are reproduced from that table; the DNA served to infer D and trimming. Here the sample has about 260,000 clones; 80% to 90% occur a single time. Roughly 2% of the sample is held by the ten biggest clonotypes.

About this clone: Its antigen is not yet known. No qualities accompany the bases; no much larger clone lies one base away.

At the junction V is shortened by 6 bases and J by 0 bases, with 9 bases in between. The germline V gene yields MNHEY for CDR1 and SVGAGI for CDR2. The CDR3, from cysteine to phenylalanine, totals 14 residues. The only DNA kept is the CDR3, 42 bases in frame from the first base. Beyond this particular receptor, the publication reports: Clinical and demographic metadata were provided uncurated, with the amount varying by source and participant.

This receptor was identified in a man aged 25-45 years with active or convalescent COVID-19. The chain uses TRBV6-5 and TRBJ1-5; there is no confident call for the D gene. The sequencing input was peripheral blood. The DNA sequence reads TGTGCCAGCAGCGACATTAATAGCAATCAGCCCCAGCATTTT. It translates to CASSDINSNQPQHF.